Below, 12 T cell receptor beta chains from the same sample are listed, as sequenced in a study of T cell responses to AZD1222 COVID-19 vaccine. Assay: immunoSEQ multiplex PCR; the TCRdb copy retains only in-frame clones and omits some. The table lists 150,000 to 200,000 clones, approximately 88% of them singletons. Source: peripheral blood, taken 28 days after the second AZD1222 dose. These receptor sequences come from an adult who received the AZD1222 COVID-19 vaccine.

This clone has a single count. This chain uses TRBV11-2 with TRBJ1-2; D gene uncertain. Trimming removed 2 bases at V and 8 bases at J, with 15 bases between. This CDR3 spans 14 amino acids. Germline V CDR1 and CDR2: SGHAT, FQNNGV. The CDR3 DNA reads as TGTGCCAGCAGCTTACTCCCCACGGGCGTCGGCTACACCTTC. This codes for CASSLLPTGVGYTF.

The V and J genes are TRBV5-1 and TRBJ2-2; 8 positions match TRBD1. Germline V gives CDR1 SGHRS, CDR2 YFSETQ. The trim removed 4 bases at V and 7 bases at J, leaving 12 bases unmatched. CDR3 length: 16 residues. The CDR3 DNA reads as TGCGCCAGCAGCCGGGGGACAGGAATTTCGGACGGGGAGCTGTTTTTT. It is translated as CASSRGTGISDGELFF.

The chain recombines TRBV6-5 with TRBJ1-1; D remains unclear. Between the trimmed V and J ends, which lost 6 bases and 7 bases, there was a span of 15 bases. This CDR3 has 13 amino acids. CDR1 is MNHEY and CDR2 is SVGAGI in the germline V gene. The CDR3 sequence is CASSYKEGFEAFF. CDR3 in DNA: TGTGCCAGCAGCTATAAAGAGGGTTTTGAAGCTTTCTTT.

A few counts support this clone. For the CDR3, the DNA is TGTGCCAGCACCGAAGGCGGACAGGGTTCTAACTATGGCTACACCTTC. Protein sequence: CASTEGGQGSNYGYTF. The chain carries TRBV2 and TRBJ1-2, with 8 bases matching TRBD1. This CDR3 spans 16 amino acids. The V gene's germline CDR1 is SNHLY and CDR2 FYNNEI. Unmatched junction bases numbered 10, after V lost 7 bases and J lost 0 bases. Variable domain in full (rest from reference TRBV2 and TRBJ1-2): EPEVTQTPSHQVTQMGQEVILRCVPISNHLYFYWYRQILGQKVEFLVSFYNNEISEKSEIFDDQFSVERPDGSNFTLKIRSTKLEDSAMYFCASTEGGQGSNYGYTFGSGTRLTVV.

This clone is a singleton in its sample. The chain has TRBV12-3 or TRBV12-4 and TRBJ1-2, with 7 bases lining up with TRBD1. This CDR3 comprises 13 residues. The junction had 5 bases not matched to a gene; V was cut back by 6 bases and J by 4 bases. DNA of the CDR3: TGTGCCAGCAGCCACGACAGGGCCTATGGCTACACCTTC. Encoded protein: CASSHDRAYGYTF.

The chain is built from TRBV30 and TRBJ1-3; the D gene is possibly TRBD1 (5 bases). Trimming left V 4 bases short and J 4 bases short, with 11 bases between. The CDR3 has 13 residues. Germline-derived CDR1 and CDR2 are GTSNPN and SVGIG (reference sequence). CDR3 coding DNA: TGTGCCTGGACGCTCGGGGGGGGAAACACCATATATTTT. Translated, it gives CAWTLGGGNTIYF.

The DNA for the CDR3 is TGTGCCAGCACGATGACGACAGTTCGCGAAAAACTGTTTTTT. It yields the protein CASTMTTVREKLFF. The rearrangement joins TRBV2 to TRBJ1-4, with D possibly matching TRBD1 (5 bases). V was clipped by 7 bases and J by 8 bases, with 17 bases between them. The CDR3 contains 14 residues. The germline V gene has CDR1 SNHLY and CDR2 FYNNEI. The whole variable domain, remainder taken from reference TRBV2 and TRBJ1-4, is EPEVTQTPSHQVTQMGQEVILRCVPISNHLYFYWYRQILGQKVEFLVSFYNNEISEKSEIFDDQFSVERPDGSNFTLKIRSTKLEDSAMYFCASTMTTVREKLFFGSGTQLSVL.

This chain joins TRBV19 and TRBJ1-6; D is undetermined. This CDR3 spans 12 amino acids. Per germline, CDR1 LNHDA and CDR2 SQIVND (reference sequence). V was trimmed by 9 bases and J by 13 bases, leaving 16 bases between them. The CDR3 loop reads CASANWAWPLHF. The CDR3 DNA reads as TGTGCCAGCGCCAATTGGGCTTGGCCCCTCCACTTT.

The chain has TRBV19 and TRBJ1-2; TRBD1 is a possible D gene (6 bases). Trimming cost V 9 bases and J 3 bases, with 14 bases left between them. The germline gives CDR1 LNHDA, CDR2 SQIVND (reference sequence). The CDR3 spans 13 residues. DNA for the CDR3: TGTGCCAGCCGACCGACAGGTGACTATGGCTACACCTTC. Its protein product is CASRPTGDYGYTF.

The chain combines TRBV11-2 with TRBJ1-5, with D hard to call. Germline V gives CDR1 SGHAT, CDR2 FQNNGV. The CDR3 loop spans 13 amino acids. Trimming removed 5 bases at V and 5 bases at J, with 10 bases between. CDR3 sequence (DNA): TGTGCCAGCAGCCCAGGAGCCGATCAGCCCCAGCATTTT. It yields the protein CASSPGADQPQHF. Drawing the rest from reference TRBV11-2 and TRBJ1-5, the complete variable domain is EAGVAQSPRYKIIEKRQSVAFWCNPISGHATLYWYQQILGQGPKLLIQFQNNGVVDDSQLPKDRFSAERLKGVDSTLKIQPAKLEDSAVYLCASSPGADQPQHFGDGTRLSIL.

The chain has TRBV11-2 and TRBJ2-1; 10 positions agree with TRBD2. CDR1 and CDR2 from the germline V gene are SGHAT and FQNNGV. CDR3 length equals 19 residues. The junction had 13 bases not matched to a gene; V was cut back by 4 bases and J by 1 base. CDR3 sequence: CASSSSGERGGRSYNEQFF. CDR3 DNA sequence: TGTGCCAGCAGCTCCTCGGGCGAGCGGGGGGGCCGGTCCTACAATGAGCAGTTCTTC.

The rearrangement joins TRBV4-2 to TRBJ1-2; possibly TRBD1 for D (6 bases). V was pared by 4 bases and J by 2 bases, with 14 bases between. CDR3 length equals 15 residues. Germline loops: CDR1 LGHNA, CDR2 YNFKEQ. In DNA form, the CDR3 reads TGTGCCAGCAGCCCGGCGTTACAGGGAAACTATGGCTACACCTTC. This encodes CASSPALQGNYGYTF.